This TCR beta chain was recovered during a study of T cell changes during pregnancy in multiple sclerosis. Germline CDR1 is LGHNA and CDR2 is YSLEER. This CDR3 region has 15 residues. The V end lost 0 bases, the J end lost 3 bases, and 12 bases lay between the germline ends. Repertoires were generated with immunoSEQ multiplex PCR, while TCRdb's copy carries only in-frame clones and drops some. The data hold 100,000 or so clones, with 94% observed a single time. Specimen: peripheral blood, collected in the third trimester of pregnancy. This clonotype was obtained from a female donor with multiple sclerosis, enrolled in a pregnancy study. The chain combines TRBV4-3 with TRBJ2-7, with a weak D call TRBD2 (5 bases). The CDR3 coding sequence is TGCGCCAGCAGCCAAGATAGCAAGGCGGGCTACGAGCAGTACTTC. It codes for CASSQDSKAGYEQYF.